The 13 T cell receptor beta chains below were found in one sample sequenced in a study of blood T cell repertoires in COVID-19. Libraries were prepared by immunoSEQ multiplex PCR; TCRdb keeps only in-frame clonotypes and omits some of them. The repertoire holds 10,000 to 11,000 clones, with roughly 76% as singletons. Sequenced: peripheral blood. These receptor sequences come from a man between 65 and 85 years old with active COVID-19.

The CDR3 DNA follows: TGTGCCAGCAGCATTCAATACGAGCAGTACTTC. Residues: CASSIQYEQYF. The chain combines TRBV7-9 with TRBJ2-7; unclear D gene. Germline V lookup: CDR1 SEHNR, CDR2 FQNEAQ (reference sequence). The germline V and J ends were trimmed by 5 bases and 4 bases, with 6 bases remaining between them. The CDR3 consists of 11 residues. Filled out from reference TRBV7-9 and TRBJ2-7, the complete variable domain reads DTGVSQNPRHKITKRGQNVTFRCDPISEHNRLYWYRQTLGQGPEFLTYFQNEAQLEKSRLLSDRFSAERPKGSFSTLEIQRTEQGDSAMYLCASSIQYEQYFGPGTRLTVT.

This clone has only one observation. This rearrangement joins TRBV7-3 to TRBJ2-7; tentatively, D is TRBD1 (7 bases). Germline-derived CDR1 and CDR2 are SGHTA and FQGTGA. V was shortened by 5 bases and J by 4 bases, with 15 bases between the two germline ends. The CDR3 runs to 14 residues. The DNA of the CDR3 is TGTGCCAGCAGCCAGGGGGGTACCCCTTACGAGCAGTACTTC. Its translation: CASSQGGTPYEQYF.

The V gene is TRBV18, the J gene TRBJ2-7; TRBD1 matches at 10 bases. The V gene's germline CDR1 is KGHSH and CDR2 LQKENI. The CDR3 spans 15 residues. Losses at the gene ends were 3 bases for V and 4 bases for J; bases not matched to a gene: 6. The CDR3 DNA reads as TGTGCCAGCTCACCCCCGGGACAGGGGTTTTACGAGCAGTACTTC. This encodes CASSPPGQGFYEQYF. Supplemented by reference TRBV18 and TRBJ2-7, the full variable domain reads NAGVMQNPRHLVRRRGQEARLRCSPMKGHSHVYWYRQLPEEGLKFMVYLQKENIIDESGMPKERFSAEFPKEGPSILRIQQVVRGDSAAYFCASSPPGQGFYEQYFGPGTRLTVT.

This chain connects TRBV6-1 to TRBJ1-6; a possible D gene is TRBD1 (6 bases). The germline CDR1 and CDR2 sequences are MNHNS and SASEGT. The CDR3 is 15 residues long. Trimming removed 0 bases from V and 5 bases from J, with 8 bases in between. CDR3 DNA sequence: TGTGCCAGCAGTGAAGCGACAGGAAATAATTCACCCCTCCACTTT. It yields the protein CASSEATGNNSPLHF.

The CDR3 reads CASSLTPSSSGNTIYF. CDR3 nucleotides: TGTGCCAGCAGTTTGACACCATCCTCCTCTGGAAACACCATATATTTT. This sequence joins TRBV6-5 and TRBJ1-3; the D is unclear. CDR1 and CDR2 from the germline V gene are MNHEY and SVGAGI. V lost 4 bases, J lost 0 bases, and 13 bases lay in between. The CDR3 sequence is 16 residues long.

This chain joins TRBV7-8 and TRBJ2-1; D is unclear. Trimming took off 1 base at V and 9 bases at J, with 10 bases between the two ends. Germline V gives CDR1 SGHVS, CDR2 FQNEAQ. The CDR3 sequence is 13 residues long. CDR3 DNA sequence: TGTGCCAGCAGCTTAGACGCCCTGAGTGAGCAGTTCTTC. Encoded protein: CASSLDALSEQFF. Looking up the rest from reference TRBV7-8 and TRBJ2-1 gives the full variable domain: GAGVSQSPRYKVAKRGQDVALRCDPISGHVSLFWYQQALGQGPEFLTYFQNEAQLDKSGLPSDRFFAERPEGSVSTLKIQRTQQEDSAVYLCASSLDALSEQFFGPGTRLTVL.

On this clone itself: Other DNA sequences in this sample translate to the same CDR3. J is TRBJ2-5 and V is TRBV7-9, with 7 bases matching TRBD2. Germline V gene data show CDR1 as SEHNR and CDR2 as FQNEAQ (reference sequence). J lost 1 base, V lost 6 bases, and 5 bases had no gene match. This CDR3 has 14 residues. This CDR3 is CASSLGGVQETQYF. The CDR3 region has the DNA TGTGCCAGCAGTCTGGGGGGGGTCCAAGAGACCCAGTACTTC.

The chain uses TRBV7-9 and TRBJ1-5, with D unclear. The CDR3 totals 13 residues. Trimming removed 3 bases at V and 2 bases at J, with 5 bases between. Germline CDR1 and CDR2: SEHNR and FQNEAQ (reference sequence). This CDR3 is CASSLGRNQPQHF. In DNA, the CDR3 is TGTGCCAGCAGCTTGGGCCGCAATCAGCCCCAGCATTTT. Based on the CDR3 plus reference TRBV7-9 and TRBJ1-5, the full variable domain is DTGVSQNPRHKITKRGQNVTFRCDPISEHNRLYWYRQTLGQGPEFLTYFQNEAQLEKSRLLSDRFSAERPKGSFSTLEIQRTEQGDSAMYLCASSLGRNQPQHFGDGTRLSIL.

V and J are TRBV11-3 and TRBJ2-1; maybe TRBD2 (5 bases). The germline V gene encodes CDR1 SGHNT and CDR2 YENEEA. There are 15 residues in the CDR3. Between the trimmed V and J ends, which lost 4 bases and 4 bases, there was a span of 14 bases. The CDR3 nucleotides read TGTGCCAGCAGCTCCTCCACGGGGTTATACAATGAGCAGTTCTTC. This codes for CASSSSTGLYNEQFF.

The V gene is TRBV28, the J gene TRBJ1-1; D ambiguous. The ends were cut back, 5 bases at V and 8 bases at J, with 12 bases in the middle. The CDR3 spans 12 residues. Germline values: CDR1 MDHEN, CDR2 SYDVKM. The CDR3 reads CASSPIHREAFF. CDR3 nucleotide sequence: TGTGCCAGCAGTCCCATCCACCGGGAAGCTTTCTTT.

This chain uses TRBV5-8 with TRBJ2-3; TRBD2 agrees at 10 bases. This CDR3 is built from 15 residues. Trimming cost V 2 bases and J 4 bases; bases outside gene matches: 4. Per the germline V gene, CDR1 is SGHTS and CDR2 is YDEGEE. The DNA of the CDR3 is TGTGCCAGCAGCTTCCTAGCGGGGGCATCAGATACGCAGTATTTT. It encodes CASSFLAGASDTQYF.

CDR3 DNA: TGCGCCAGCAGCCAAGATTCCCTTCAGACAGCAGGGAACACTGAAGCTTTCTTT. This sequence encodes CASSQDSLQTAGNTEAFF. This chain uses TRBV4-1 with TRBJ1-1; a possible D gene is TRBD1 (5 bases). The CDR3 length is 18 residues. CDR1 is MGHRA and CDR2 is YSYEKL in the germline V gene. V shed 0 bases and J shed 1 base, with 18 bases lying between them.

The rearrangement links TRBV4-3 to TRBJ1-1, with TRBD1 matching 8 bases. The CDR3 consists of 13 residues. Germline V CDR1 and CDR2: LGHNA, YSLEER. V was clipped by 5 bases and J by 6 bases; unmatched bases: 5. CDR3 sequence: CASSNRQGSEAFF. Here the CDR3 DNA reads TGCGCCAGCAGCAACCGACAGGGGTCTGAAGCTTTCTTT.